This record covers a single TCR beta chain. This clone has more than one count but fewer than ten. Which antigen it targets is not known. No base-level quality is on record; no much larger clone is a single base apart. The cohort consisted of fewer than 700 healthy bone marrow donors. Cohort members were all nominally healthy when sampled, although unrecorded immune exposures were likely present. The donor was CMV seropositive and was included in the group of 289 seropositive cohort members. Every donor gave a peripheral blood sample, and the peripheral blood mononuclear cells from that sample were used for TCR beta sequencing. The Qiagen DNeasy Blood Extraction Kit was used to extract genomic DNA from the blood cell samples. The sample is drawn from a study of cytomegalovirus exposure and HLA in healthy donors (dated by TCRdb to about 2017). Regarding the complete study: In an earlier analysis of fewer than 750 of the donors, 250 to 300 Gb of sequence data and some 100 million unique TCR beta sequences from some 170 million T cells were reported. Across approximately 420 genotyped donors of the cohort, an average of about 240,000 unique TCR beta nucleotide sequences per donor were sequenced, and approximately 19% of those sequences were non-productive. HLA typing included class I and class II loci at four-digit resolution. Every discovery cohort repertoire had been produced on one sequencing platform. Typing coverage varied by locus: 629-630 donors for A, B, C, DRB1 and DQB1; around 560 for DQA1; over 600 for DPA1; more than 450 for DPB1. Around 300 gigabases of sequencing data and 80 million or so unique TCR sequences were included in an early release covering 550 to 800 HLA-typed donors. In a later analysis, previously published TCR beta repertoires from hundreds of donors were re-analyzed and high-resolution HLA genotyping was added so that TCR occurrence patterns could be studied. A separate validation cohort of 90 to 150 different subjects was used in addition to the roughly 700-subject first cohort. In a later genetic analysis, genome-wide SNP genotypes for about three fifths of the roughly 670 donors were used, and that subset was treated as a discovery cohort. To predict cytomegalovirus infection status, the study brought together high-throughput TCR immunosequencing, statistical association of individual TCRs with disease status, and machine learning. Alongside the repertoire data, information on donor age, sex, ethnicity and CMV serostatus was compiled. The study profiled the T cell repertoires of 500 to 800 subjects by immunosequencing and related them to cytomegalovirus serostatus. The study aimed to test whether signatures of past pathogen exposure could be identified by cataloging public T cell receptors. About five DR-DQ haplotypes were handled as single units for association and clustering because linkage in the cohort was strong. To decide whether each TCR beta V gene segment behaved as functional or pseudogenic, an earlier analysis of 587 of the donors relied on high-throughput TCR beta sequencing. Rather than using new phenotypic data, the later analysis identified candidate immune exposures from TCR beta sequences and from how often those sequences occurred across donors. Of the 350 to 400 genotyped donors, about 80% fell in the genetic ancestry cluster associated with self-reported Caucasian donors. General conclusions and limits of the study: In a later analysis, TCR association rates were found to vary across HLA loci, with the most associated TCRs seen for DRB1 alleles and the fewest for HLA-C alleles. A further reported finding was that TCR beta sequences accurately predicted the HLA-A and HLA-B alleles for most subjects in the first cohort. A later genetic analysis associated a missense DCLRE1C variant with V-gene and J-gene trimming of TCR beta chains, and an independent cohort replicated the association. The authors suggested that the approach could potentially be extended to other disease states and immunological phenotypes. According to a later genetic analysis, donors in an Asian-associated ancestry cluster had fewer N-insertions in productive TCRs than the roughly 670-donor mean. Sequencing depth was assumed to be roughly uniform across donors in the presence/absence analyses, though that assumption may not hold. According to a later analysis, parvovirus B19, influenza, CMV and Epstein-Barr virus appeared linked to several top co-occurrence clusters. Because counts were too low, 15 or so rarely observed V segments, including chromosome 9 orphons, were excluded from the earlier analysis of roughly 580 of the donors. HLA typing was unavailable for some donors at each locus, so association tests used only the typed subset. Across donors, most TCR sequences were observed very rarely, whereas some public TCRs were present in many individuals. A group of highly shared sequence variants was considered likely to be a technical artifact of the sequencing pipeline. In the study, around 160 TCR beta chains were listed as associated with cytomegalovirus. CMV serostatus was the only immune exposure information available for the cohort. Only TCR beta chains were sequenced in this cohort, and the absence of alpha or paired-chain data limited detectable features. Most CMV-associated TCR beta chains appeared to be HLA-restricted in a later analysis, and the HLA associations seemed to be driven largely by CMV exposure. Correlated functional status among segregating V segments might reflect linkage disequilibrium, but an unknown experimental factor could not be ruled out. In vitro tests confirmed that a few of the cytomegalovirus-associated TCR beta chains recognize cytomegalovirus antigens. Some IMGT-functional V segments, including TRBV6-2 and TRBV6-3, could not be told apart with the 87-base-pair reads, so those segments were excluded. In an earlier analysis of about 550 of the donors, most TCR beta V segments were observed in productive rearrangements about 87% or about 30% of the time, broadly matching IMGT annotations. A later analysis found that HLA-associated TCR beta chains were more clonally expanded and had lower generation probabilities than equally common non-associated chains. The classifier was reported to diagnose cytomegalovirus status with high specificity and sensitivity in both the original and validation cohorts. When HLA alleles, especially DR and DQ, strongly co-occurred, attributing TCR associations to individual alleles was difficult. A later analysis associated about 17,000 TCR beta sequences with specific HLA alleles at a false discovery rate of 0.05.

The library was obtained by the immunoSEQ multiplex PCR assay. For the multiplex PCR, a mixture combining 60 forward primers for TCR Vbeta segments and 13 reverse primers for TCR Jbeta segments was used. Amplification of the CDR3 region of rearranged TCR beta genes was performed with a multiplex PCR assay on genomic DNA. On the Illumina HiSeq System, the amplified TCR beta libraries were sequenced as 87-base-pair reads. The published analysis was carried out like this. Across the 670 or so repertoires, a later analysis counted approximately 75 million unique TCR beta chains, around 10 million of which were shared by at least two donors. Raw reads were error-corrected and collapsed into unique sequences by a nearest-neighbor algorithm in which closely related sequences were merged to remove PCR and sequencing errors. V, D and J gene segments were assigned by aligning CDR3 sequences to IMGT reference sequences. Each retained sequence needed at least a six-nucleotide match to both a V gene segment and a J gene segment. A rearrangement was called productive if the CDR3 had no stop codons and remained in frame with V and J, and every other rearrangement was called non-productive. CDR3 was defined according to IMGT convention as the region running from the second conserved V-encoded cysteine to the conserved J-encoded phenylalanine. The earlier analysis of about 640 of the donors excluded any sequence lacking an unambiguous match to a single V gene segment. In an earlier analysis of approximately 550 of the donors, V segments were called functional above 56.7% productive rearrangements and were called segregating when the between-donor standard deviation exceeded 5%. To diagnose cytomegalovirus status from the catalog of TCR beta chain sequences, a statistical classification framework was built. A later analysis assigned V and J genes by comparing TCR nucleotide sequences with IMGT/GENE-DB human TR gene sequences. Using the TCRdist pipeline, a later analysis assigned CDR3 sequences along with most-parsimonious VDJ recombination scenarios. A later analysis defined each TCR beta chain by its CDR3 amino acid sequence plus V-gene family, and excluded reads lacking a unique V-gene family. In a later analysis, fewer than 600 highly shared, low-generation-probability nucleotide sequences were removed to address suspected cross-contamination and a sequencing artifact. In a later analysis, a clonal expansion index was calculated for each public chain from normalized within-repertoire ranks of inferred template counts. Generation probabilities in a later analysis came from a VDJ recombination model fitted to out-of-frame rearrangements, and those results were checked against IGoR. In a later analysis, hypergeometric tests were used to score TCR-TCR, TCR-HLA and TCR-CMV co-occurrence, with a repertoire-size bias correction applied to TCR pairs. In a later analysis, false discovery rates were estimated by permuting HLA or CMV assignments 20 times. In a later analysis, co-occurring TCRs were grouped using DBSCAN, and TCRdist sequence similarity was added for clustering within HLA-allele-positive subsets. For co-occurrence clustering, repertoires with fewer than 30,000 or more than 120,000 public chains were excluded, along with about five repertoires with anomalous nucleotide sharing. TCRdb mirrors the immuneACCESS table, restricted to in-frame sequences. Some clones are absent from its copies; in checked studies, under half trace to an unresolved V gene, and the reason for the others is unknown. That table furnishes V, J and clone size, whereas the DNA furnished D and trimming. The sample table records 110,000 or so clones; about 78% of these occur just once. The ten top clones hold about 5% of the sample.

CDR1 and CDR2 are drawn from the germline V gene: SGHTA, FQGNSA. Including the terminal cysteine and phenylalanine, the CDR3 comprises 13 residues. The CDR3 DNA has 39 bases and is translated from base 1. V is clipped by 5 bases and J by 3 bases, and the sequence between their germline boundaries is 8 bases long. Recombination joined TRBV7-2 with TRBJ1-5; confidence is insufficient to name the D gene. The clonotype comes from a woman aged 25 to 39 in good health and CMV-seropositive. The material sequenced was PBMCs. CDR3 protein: CASSGRFNQPQHF. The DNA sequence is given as TGTGCCAGCAGCGGCAGATTCAATCAGCCCCAGCATTTT.